This TCR beta chain originates from a study of T cells after yellow fever vaccination (dated by TCRdb to about 2019). For context, the study as a whole: The SMART-Seq v4 Ultra Low Input RNA kit was used to prepare libraries from fractions with low cell numbers. To follow T-cell clones before and after primary and booster YFV17D yellow fever vaccination, bulk TCR alpha and beta repertoires were sequenced over time. Two healthy male donors, one aged 18 to 29 and one aged 30 to 39 years, were included in the cohort. Blood was drawn at multiple timepoints before and after primary and secondary immunization, with bulk PBMC replicates and cell subsets isolated.

The sequencer listed for this sample is Illumina NovaSeq 6000. TCR cDNA was made using 5'RACE template switching, a step that added a universal primer site and unique molecular identifiers. Priming for cDNA synthesis came from both the TCR alpha and TCR beta constant segments. Library amplification used two PCR steps, and the second PCR step added sample barcodes and sequencing adapters. Sequencing of the libraries was done on either Illumina HiSeq 2500 (2x100 bp) or NovaSeq (2x150 bp). Per the authors' processing: Reads were demultiplexed and collapsed into UMI consensus sequences with MIGEC, and V(D)J alignment was performed with MiXCR. Vaccine-responding clonotypes were identified with edgeR using replicate PBMC samples, with FDR below 0.01 and a log2 fold change above 5 up to day 15 being required. CD4 or CD8 identity was assigned to each bulk clonotype according to whether the clonotype was present at higher abundance in the sequenced CD4 repertoire or the sequenced CD8 repertoire. TCRdb trimmed the raw reads at Q25, called clones with MiXCR and kept productive beta chains. Rows are unified per CDR3 protein, each entry keeping the most common DNA and genes. Clone size and V and J calls follow TCRdb, not the original study. The sample table lists 400,000 to 450,000 distinct CDR3 sequences, roughly a sixth of them with a count of one. Roughly a sixth of the sample is taken by the ten largest.

The treatment or condition label corresponds to: live attenuated yellow fever vaccine strain. At each blood-draw timepoint, two biological replicates of bulk PBMCs were obtained. PBMCs were isolated from peripheral blood using a standard Ficoll-Paque protocol. TriZol was used to extract RNA from bulk PBMCs, from CD4 and CD8 fractions, and from dextramer-positive and dextramer-negative fractions. Findings and caveats that apply to the study as a whole: Only a couple of donors were included in the study, so the extent to which the findings can be generalized is limited. Because abundant contaminating clonotypes from the bulk population could be contained in FACS-sorted repertoires, computational filtering was required. Most clones expanded after primary vaccination (around 97% of CD4 and roughly 88% of CD8) were re-detected after the booster, suggesting that broad memory maintenance occurred. The secondary T-cell response was found to be weaker but faster than the primary response, with a peak reached on day 5 rather than on day 15. A small fraction of clonotypes showed up in both the CD4 and CD8 compartments, probably as a result of convergent recombination.

This clonotype has more than one count but fewer than ten. This receptor's antigen is unknown. Base quality data are lacking; no much larger clone is found one base away. The input for sequencing was PBMCs, taken before the yellow fever booster vaccination. This clonotype was obtained from a man in his late teens or twenties who received the YFV17D yellow fever vaccine.

The DNA sequence follows: TGTGCCAGCAGCGTAGGATCAATTAGCCAAGAGACCCAGTACTTC. This codes for CASSVGSISQETQYF. The V and J segments used are TRBV9 and TRBJ2-5; a confident D gene designation cannot be given. CDR1 and CDR2 are drawn from the germline V gene: SGDLS, YYNGEE. The CDR3 has 15 amino acids, counting the end cysteine and phenylalanine. Only the CDR3 part of the read is kept: 45 bases, read in frame from the first base. V and J lose 0 bases and 1 base, and a span of 10 bases separates them.